This TCR beta chain was identified in a study of T cell responses to AZD1222 COVID-19 vaccine. The CDR3 contains 16 residues. The V gene end was trimmed by 5 bases and the J gene end by 6 bases; junction bases not matched to a gene: 11. The V gene's germline CDR1 is LGHDT and CDR2 YNNKEL (reference sequence). The method was immunoSEQ multiplex PCR; TCRdb's version includes in-frame clones alone and lacks a portion of them. This table has over 130,000 clones, about nine tenths appearing once. The sequencing used peripheral blood, collected on day 0 of AZD1222 vaccination. This chain joins TRBV3-1 (or the pseudogene TRBV3-2) and TRBJ2-7; 12 positions agree with TRBD2. This receptor was obtained from an adult in good health. In nucleotides, the CDR3 is TGTGCCAGCAGCTTTAAATCTAGCGGGAGGGAGGCCGAGCAGTACTTC. Amino acid sequence: CASSFKSSGREAEQYF.